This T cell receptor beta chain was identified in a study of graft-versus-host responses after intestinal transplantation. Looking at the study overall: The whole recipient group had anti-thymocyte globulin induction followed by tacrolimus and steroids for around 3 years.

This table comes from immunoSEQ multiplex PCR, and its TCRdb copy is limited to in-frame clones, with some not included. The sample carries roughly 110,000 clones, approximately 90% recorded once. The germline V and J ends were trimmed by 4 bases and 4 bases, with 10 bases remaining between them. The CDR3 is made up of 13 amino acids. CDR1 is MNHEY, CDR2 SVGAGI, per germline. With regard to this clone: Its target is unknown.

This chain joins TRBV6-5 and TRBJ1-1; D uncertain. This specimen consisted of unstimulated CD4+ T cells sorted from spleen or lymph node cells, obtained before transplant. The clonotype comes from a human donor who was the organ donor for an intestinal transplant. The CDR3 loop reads CASSSPPLTEAFF. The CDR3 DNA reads TGTGCCAGCAGTTCACCCCCGCTCACTGAAGCTTTCTTT.